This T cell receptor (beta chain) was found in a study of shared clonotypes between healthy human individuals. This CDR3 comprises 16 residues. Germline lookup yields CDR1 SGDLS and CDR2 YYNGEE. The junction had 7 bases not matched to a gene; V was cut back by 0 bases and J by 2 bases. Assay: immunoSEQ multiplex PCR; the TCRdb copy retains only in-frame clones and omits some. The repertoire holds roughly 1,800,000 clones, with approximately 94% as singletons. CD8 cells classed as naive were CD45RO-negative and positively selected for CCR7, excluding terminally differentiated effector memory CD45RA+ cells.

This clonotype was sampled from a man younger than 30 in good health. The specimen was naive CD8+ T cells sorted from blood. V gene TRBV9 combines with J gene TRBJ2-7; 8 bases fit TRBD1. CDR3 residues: CASSVGGDRLTYEQYF. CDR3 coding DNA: TGTGCCAGCAGCGTAGGGGGGGACAGGTTAACCTACGAGCAGTACTTC.